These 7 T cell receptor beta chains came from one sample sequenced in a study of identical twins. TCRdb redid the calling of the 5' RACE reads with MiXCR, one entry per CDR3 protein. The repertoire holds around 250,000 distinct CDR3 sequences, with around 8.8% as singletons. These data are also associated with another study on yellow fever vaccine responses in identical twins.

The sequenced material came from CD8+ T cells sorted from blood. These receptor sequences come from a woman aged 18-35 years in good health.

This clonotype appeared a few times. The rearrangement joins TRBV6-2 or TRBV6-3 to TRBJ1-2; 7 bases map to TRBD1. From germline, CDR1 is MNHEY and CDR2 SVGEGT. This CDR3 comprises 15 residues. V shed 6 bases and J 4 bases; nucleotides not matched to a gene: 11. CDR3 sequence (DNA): TGTGCCAGCAGGTCCTATCCGGGACAGACCTATGGCTACACCTTC. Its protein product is CASRSYPGQTYGYTF.

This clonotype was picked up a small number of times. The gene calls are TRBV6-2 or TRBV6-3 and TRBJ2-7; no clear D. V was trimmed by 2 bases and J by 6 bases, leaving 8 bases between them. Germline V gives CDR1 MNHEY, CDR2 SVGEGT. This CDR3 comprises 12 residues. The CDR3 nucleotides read TGTGCCAGCAGTTACGGGAACCGCGAGCAGTACTTC. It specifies CASSYGNREQYF.

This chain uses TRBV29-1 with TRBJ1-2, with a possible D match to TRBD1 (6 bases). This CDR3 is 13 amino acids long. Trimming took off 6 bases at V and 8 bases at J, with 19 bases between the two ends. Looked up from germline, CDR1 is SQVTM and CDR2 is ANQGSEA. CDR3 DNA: TGCAGCGTCACTTCAGGGGCAGGGCAGGGCTACACCTTC. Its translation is CSVTSGAGQGYTF.

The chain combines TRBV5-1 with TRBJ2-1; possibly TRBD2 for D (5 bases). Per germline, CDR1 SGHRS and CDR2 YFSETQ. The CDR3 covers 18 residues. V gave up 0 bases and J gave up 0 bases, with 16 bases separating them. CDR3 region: CASSLGIEAASSYNEQFF. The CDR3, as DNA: TGCGCCAGCAGCTTGGGGATTGAAGCGGCCAGCTCCTACAATGAGCAGTTCTTC.

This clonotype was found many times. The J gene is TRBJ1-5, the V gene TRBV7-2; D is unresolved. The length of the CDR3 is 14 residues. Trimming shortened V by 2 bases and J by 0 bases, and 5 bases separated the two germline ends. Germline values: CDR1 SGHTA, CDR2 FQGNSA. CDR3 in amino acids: CASSLSHSNQPQHF. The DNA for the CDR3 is TGTGCCAGCAGCTTAAGTCATAGCAATCAGCCCCAGCATTTT.

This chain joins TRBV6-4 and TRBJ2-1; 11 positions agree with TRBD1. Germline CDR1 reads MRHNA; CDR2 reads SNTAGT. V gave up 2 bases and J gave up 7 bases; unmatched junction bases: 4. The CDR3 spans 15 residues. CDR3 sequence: CASSDGQGAQNEQFF. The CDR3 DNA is TGTGCCAGCAGTGACGGACAGGGGGCACAGAATGAGCAGTTCTTC.

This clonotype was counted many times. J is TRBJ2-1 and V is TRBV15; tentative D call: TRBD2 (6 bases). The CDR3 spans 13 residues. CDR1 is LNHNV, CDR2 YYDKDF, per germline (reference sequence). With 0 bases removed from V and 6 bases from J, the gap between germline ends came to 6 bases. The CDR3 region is CATSRDSGNEQFF. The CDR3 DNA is TGTGCCACCAGCAGAGATAGCGGCAATGAGCAGTTCTTC.